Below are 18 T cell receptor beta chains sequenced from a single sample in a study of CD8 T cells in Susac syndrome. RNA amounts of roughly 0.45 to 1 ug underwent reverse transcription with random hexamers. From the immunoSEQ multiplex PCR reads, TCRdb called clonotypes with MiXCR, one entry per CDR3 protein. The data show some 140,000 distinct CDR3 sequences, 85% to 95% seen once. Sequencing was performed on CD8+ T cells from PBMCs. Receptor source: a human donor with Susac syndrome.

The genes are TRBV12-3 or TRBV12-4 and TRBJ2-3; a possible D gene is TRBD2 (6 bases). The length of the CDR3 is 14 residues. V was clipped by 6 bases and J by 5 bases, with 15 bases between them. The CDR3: CASRPSGGRDTQYF. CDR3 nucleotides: TGTGCCAGCAGGCCCTCTGGGGGGAGAGATACGCAGTATTTT.

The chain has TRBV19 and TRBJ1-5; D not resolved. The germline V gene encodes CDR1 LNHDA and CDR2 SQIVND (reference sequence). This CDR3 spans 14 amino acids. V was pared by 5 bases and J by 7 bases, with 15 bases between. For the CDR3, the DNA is TGTGCCAGTAGTCGGCCAAACGAGGGACAGCCCCAGCATTTT. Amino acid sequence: CASSRPNEGQPQHF.

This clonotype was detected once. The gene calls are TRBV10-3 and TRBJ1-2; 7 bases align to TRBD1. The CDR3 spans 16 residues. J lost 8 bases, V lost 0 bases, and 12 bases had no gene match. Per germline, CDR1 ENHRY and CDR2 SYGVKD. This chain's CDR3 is CAISESIEARTGGYTF. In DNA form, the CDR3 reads TGTGCCATCAGTGAGTCAATCGAGGCCCGGACAGGCGGCTACACCTTC.

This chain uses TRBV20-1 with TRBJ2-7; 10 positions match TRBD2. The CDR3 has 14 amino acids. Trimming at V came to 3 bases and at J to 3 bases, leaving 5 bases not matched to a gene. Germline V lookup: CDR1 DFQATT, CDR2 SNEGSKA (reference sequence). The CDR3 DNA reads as TGCAGTGCTAGTATGGCTAGCGGGAGCTACGAGCAGTACTTC. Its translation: CSASMASGSYEQYF.

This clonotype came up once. The CDR3 spells CASNRGMTGGAGTQYF. The CDR3 DNA follows: TGTGCCAGCAACAGAGGCATGACAGGGGGCGCAGGGACCCAGTACTTC. The rearrangement uses TRBV12-3 or TRBV12-4 and TRBJ2-5; 10 bases match TRBD1. There are 16 residues in the CDR3. Trimming cost V 7 bases and J 7 bases; bases outside gene matches: 15.

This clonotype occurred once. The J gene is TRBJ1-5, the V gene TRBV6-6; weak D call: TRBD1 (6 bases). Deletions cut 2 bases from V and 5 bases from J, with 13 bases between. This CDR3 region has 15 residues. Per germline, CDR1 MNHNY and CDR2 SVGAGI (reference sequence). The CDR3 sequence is CASSYLQGDDQPQHF. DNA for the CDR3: TGTGCCAGCAGTTACCTACAGGGCGACGATCAGCCCCAGCATTTT.

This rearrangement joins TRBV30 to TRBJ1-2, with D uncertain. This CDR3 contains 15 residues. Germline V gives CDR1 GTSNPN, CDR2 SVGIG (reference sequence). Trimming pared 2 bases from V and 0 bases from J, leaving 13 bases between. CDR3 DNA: TGTGCCTGGAGTTTGGACGCCTTAACTAACTATGGCTACACCTTC. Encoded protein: CAWSLDALTNYGYTF.

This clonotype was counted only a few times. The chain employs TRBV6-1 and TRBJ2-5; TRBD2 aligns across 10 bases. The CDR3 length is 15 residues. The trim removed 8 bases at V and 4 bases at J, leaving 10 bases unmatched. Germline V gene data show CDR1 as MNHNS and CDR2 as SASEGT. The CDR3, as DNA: TGTGCCAGCGGGCTAGCGGGAGTGGGCGGAGAGACCCAGTACTTC. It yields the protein CASGLAGVGGETQYF.

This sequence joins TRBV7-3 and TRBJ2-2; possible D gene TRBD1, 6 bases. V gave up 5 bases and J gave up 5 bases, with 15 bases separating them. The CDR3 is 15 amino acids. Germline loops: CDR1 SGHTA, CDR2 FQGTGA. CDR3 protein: CASSDYREGTGELFF. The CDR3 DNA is TGTGCCAGCAGCGACTACAGGGAAGGGACCGGGGAGCTGTTTTTT.

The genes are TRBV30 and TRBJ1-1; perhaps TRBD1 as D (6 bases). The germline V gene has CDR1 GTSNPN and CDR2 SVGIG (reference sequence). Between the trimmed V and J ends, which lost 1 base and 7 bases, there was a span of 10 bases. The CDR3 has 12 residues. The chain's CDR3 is CAWSAEGGEAFF. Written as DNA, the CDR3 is TGTGCCTGGAGTGCAGAGGGGGGTGAAGCTTTCTTT.

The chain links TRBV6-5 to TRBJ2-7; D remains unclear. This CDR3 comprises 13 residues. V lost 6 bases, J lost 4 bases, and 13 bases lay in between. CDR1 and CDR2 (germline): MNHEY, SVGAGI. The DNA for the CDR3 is TGTGCCAGCAGCTTTCCCGGAAAATACGAGCAGTACTTC. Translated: CASSFPGKYEQYF.

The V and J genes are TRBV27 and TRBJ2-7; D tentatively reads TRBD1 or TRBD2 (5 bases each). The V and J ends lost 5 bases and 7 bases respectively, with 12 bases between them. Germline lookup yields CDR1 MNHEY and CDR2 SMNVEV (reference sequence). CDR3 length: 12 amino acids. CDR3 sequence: CASSPSGTEQYF. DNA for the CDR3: TGTGCCAGCAGTCCCTCCGGGACGGAGCAGTACTTC.

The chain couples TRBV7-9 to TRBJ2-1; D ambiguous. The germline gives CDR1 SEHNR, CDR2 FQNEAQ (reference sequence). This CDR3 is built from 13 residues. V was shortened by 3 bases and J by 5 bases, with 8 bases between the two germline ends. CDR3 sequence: CASSFDSHNEQFF. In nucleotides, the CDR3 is TGTGCCAGCAGCTTTGACTCACACAATGAGCAGTTCTTC.

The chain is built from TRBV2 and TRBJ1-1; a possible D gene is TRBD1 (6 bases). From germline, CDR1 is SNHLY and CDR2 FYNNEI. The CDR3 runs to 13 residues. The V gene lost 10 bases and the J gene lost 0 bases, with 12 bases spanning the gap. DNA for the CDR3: TGTGCCACCTATGGACAGATGAACACTGAAGCTTTCTTT. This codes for CATYGQMNTEAFF.

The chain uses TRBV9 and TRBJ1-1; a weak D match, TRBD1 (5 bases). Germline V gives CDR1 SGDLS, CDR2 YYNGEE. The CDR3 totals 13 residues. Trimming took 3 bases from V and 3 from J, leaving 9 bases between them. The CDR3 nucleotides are TGTGCCAGCAGCGCCTCGGGGGACACTGAAGCTTTCTTT. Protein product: CASSASGDTEAFF.

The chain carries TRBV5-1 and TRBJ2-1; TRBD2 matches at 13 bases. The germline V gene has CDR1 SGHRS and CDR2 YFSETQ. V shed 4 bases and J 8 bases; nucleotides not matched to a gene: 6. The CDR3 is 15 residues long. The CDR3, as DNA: TGCGCCAGCAGCAGGACTAGCGGGAGAGGGTATGAGCAGTTCTTC. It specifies CASSRTSGRGYEQFF.

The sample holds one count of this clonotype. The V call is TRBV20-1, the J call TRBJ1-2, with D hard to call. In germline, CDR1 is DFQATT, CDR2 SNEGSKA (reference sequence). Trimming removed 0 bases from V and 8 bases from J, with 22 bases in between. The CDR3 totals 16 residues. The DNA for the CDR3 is TGCAGTGCTAGAGATTCTCTAGGGCTTACAGTAGGCGGCTACACCTTC. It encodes CSARDSLGLTVGGYTF.

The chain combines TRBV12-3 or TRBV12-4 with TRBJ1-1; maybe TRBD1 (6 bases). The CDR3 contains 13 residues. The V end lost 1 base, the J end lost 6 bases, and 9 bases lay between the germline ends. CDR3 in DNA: TGTGCCAGCAGTTTAGGGGGGGGCTCTGAAGCTTTCTTT. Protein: CASSLGGGSEAFF.